The source of this T cell receptor (beta chain) is a study of blood T cells in healthy people across ages. Next came a second PCR, run for about 7 to 12 cycles, which used a sample-barcoded 5' primer along with a J-beta primer mix. The authors tagged each cDNA molecule using a template-switch adaptor with 12 random nucleotides. Using its own MiXCR run on the 5' RACE reads, TCRdb lists one record per CDR3 protein. This sample carries 1.2 million to 1.5 million distinct CDR3 sequences, 45% to 70% of them seen once, and the ten largest clones take over 5%. The CDR3 is 13 residues long. The ends lost 5 bases at V and 7 bases at J; junction bases unmatched: 7. Those donating, healthy Caucasian individuals from Russia, were aged roughly 6 to 90.

The V and J genes are TRBV12-3 or TRBV12-4 and TRBJ1-2; TRBD1 matches at 7 bases. The specimen sequenced was blood. This clonotype was sampled from a man younger than 30 in good health. CDR3 loop: CASSAQGGLGYTF. The CDR3 DNA follows: TGTGCCAGCAGTGCCCAGGGGGGCCTTGGCTACACCTTC.